The 18 T cell receptor beta chains below were found in one sample sequenced in a study of cytomegalovirus exposure and HLA in healthy donors. PCR involved 60 Vbeta and 13 Jbeta primers. TCRdb's copy holds only in-frame clones and misses some; the assay was immunoSEQ multiplex PCR. Of roughly 99,000 clones in the sample, about 74% are singletons; the top ten hold 16%. The sample comprised PBMCs. These receptors all stem from a man aged 60 to 69 in good health and CMV-seropositive.

The chain carries TRBV4-3 and TRBJ2-7; TRBD2 might be the D (6 bases). Germline V gene lookup returns CDR1 LGHNA and CDR2 YSLEER. This CDR3 has 14 residues. V was shortened by 0 bases and J by 7 bases, with 13 bases between the two germline ends. The CDR3 protein is CASSQDFRLAEQYF. CDR3 bases: TGCGCCAGCAGCCAAGATTTTCGGCTAGCGGAGCAGTACTTC.

The genes are TRBV7-9 and TRBJ2-7; 9 bases are a match to TRBD1. This CDR3 is 17 amino acids long. J was trimmed by 2 bases and V by 6 bases; bases with no gene match: 14. In germline, CDR1 is SEHNR, CDR2 FQNEAQ (reference sequence). Here the CDR3 DNA reads TGTGCCAGCAGTACTGGACAGGGGTCCCTTCTGACCTACGAGCAGTACTTC. Amino acids: CASSTGQGSLLTYEQYF.

V gene TRBV7-8 combines with J gene TRBJ2-1; D remains unclear. The CDR3 has 13 amino acids. The V gene's germline CDR1 is SGHVS and CDR2 FQNEAQ. The V and J ends lost 4 bases and 3 bases respectively, with 7 bases between them. CDR3 DNA sequence: TGTGCCAGCAGCTCGCCCGGCTACAATGAGCAGTTCTTC. Translation: CASSSPGYNEQFF.

The rearrangement uses TRBV9 and TRBJ2-1; D not certain. Germline V gene sequence: CDR1 SGDLS, CDR2 YYNGEE. V gave up 0 bases and J gave up 8 bases, with 15 bases separating them. CDR3 size: 15 residues. CDR3 residues: CASSVVGAAMHEQFF. The CDR3 DNA reads TGTGCCAGCAGCGTAGTCGGAGCTGCCATGCATGAGCAGTTCTTC.

V and J are TRBV15 and TRBJ2-3; D possibly corresponds to TRBD2 (6 bases). This CDR3 comprises 13 residues. V lost 3 bases and J lost 4, with 8 bases in between. CDR1 LNHNV and CDR2 YYDKDF come from the germline V gene (reference sequence). The CDR3 nucleotides read TGTGCCACCAGCAGTCGACTAGCAGATACGCAGTATTTT. Amino acids: CATSSRLADTQYF.

The gene calls are TRBV5-4 and TRBJ1-1; 7 bases fit TRBD1. The J segment lost 3 bases and the V segment lost 4 bases, leaving 6 bases of the junction unmatched. The germline CDR1 and CDR2 sequences are SGHNT and YYREEE (reference sequence). CDR3 length: 14 amino acids. The CDR3 reads CASSLDRVDTEAFF. The DNA for the CDR3 is TGTGCCAGCAGCCTAGACAGGGTGGACACTGAAGCTTTCTTT.

The rearrangement links TRBV5-1 to TRBJ2-5; 11 bases agree with TRBD1. CDR1 and CDR2 (germline): SGHRS, YFSETQ. CDR3 length: 16 residues. V lost 4 bases, J lost 0 bases, and 5 bases stayed unmatched. For the CDR3, the DNA is TGCGCCAGCAGCGGGGGGACAGGGGGGTACCAAGAGACCCAGTACTTC. It is translated as CASSGGTGGYQETQYF.

This clone has just a few counts. This sequence joins TRBV5-5 and TRBJ1-6, with D unresolved. V was trimmed by 3 bases and J by 10 bases, leaving 17 bases between them. In germline, CDR1 is SGHKS, CDR2 YYEKEE (reference sequence). The CDR3 totals 15 residues. The CDR3 DNA is TGTGCCAGCAGCTCCAGTGGTTCCGGGGAATCACCCCTCCACTTT. It yields the protein CASSSSGSGESPLHF.

The V and J genes are TRBV5-1 and TRBJ2-7; TRBD1 aligns across 8 bases. The CDR3 runs 14 residues. CDR1 and CDR2 from the germline V gene are SGHRS and YFSETQ. V trimming: 0 bases; J trimming: 6 bases; junction bases outside the gene matches: 5. Written as DNA, the CDR3 is TGCGCCAGCAGCTTGGGAGGACAGGGACGCGAGCAGTACTTC. Its translation: CASSLGGQGREQYF. Complete variable domain (other parts from reference TRBV5-1 and TRBJ2-7): KAGVTQTPRYLIKTRGQQVTLSCSPISGHRSVSWYQQTPGQGLQFLFEYFSETQRNKGNFPGRFSGRQFSNSRSEMNVSTLELGDSALYLCASSLGGQGREQYFGPGTRLTVT.

In DNA form, the CDR3 reads TGTGCCAGTAGTCTCCGGACAGGGGCTAATGAAAAACTGTTTTTT. It specifies CASSLRTGANEKLFF. This chain connects TRBV19 to TRBJ1-4; TRBD1 matches at 9 bases. The CDR3 loop spans 15 amino acids. Germline-derived CDR1 and CDR2 are LNHDA and SQIVND (reference sequence). Trimming cost V 5 bases and J 3 bases; bases outside gene matches: 4.

The V and J genes are TRBV12-2 and TRBJ2-1; TRBD1 is the table's D call, not checked against the DNA. TRBV12-2 is deemed a pseudogene. The CDR3 is 14 amino acids. The CDR3 nucleotides are TGTGCAAGTCGCTTAGCGTGGCAGAACAATGAGCAGTTCTTC. Translating gives CASRLAWQNNEQFF.

The chain has TRBV18 and TRBJ2-5, with D possibly matching TRBD2 (6 bases). Germline V gives CDR1 KGHSH, CDR2 LQKENI. V was shortened by 5 bases and J by 5 bases, with 15 bases between the two germline ends. The CDR3 runs 14 residues. In DNA form, the CDR3 reads TGTGCCAGCTCAATGGGACTCCAAGGGGAGACCCAGTACTTC. Residues: CASSMGLQGETQYF.

The chain employs TRBV6-5 and TRBJ2-3; 8 bases are a match to TRBD2. This CDR3 spans 13 amino acids. CDR1 is MNHEY and CDR2 is SVGAGI in the germline V gene. V lost 3 bases and J lost 10; bases outside the gene matches: 6. The CDR3 bases are TGTGCCAGCAGTTATGACCTAGCGGGCCCGCAGTATTTT. Its protein is CASSYDLAGPQYF.

V gene TRBV7-9 combines with J gene TRBJ1-5; D remains unclear. V was cut by 2 bases and J by 11 bases, with 13 bases left in between. Germline loops: CDR1 SEHNR, CDR2 FQNEAQ (reference sequence). The CDR3 is 13 amino acids. The CDR3 region is CASSLLRGAAQHF. CDR3 coding DNA: TGTGCCAGCAGCTTATTACGGGGTGCGGCCCAGCATTTT.

This chain links TRBV10-2 with TRBJ2-7; TRBD2 is a possible D gene (5 bases). V was trimmed by 0 bases and J by 3 bases, leaving 9 bases between them. The CDR3 loop spans 14 amino acids. From germline, CDR1 is WSHSY and CDR2 SAAADI. This CDR3 reads CASSESDGGYEQYF. CDR3 sequence (DNA): TGCGCCAGCAGTGAGTCCGACGGAGGCTACGAGCAGTACTTC.

A single count supports this clone. This chain uses TRBV7-2 with TRBJ2-5; 8 positions match TRBD1. With the DNA end fitting TRBJ2-7 better, the J assignment may be wrong. The CDR3 covers 15 residues. The V gene's germline CDR1 is SGHTA and CDR2 FQGNSA. The CDR3 DNA reads TGTGCCAGCAGCCCCGGACAGGGCAAATTTGGCGAGCAGTACTTC. It is translated as CASSPGQGKFGEQYF.

The V call is TRBV28, the J call TRBJ1-2; 7 bases are a match to TRBD1. Germline trimming cut 6 bases from V and 2 bases from J; bases unmatched to any gene: 9. There are 15 residues in the CDR3. Germline V gives CDR1 MDHEN, CDR2 SYDVKM. The CDR3: CASSRYDRENYGYTF. The CDR3 DNA sequence: TGTGCCAGCAGCCGATATGACAGGGAAAACTATGGCTACACCTTC.

The rearrangement links TRBV5-4 to TRBJ2-1; 8 positions agree with TRBD2. CDR3 length equals 14 residues. Losses at the gene ends were 2 bases for V and 7 bases for J; bases not matched to a gene: 5. CDR1 and CDR2 (germline): SGHNT, YYREEE (reference sequence). CDR3 residues: CASSFGGAGNEQFF. The CDR3 DNA follows: TGTGCCAGCAGCTTCGGGGGGGCGGGGAATGAGCAGTTCTTC.